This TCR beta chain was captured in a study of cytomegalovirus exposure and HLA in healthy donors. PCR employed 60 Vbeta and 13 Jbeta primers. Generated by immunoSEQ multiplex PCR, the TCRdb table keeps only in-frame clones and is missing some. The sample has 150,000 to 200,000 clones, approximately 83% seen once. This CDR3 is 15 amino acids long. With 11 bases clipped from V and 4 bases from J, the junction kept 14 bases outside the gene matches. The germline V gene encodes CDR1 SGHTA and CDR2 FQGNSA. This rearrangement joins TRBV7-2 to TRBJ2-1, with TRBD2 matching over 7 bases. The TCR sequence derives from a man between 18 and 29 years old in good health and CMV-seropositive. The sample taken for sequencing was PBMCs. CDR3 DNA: TGTGCCGGATCCCCGGGTTGGGGGGGGTACAATGAGCAGTTCTTC. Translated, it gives CAGSPGWGGYNEQFF.